The 10 T cell receptor beta chains given below trace back to one sample, sequenced in a study of T cells in Graves' hyperthyroidism and ophthalmopathy. TCR beta CDR3 regions were amplified from RNA transcripts. The HTBI primer set served for first-round RT-PCR of the TCR CDR3. MiXCR, run by TCRdb on the multiplex PCR reads, gives a single entry per CDR3 protein. Here the sample spans approximately 300,000 distinct CDR3 sequences, 17% being singletons. The sequencing input was blood. These receptors were taken from a woman aged 60-70 years with Graves' ophthalmopathy.

In its sample, this clonotype was seen many times. This sequence joins TRBV28 and TRBJ1-2, with D perhaps TRBD1 (5 bases). The V gene's germline CDR1 is MDHEN and CDR2 SYDVKM. Trimming shortened V by 4 bases and J by 8 bases, and 17 bases separated the two germline ends. The CDR3 loop spans 14 amino acids. CDR3 protein: CASSSTGVVQGYTF. The CDR3 region has the DNA TGTGCCAGCAGTTCTACAGGAGTTGTTCAAGGCTACACCTTC.

This clonotype was counted between two and nine times. This chain connects TRBV7-6 to TRBJ1-4, with D unresolved. The CDR3 sequence is 12 residues long. Germline CDR1 SGHVS, CDR2 FNYEAQ. V lost 5 bases to trimming and J lost 5 bases, with 6 bases between them. CDR3 nucleotides: TGTGCCAGCAGCCCGAACAATGAAAAACTGTTTTTT. It encodes CASSPNNEKLFF. Complete variable domain (other parts from reference TRBV7-6 and TRBJ1-4): GAGVSQSPRYKVTKRGQDVALRCDPISGHVSLYWYRQALGQGPEFLTYFNYEAQQDKSGLPNDRFSAERPEGSISTLTIQRTEQRDSAMYRCASSPNNEKLFFGSGTQLSVL.

This clonotype came up a few times. A junction boundary mismatches the germline segment, possibly from a read error. The V and J genes are TRBV7-2 and TRBJ2-7; 8 bases line up with TRBD2. The CDR3 contains 16 residues. In germline, CDR1 is SGHTA, CDR2 FQGNSA. This CDR3 reads CASSAQIAGNSCEQYF. The DNA for the CDR3 is TGTGCCAGCAGCGCCCAAATAGCGGGGAACTCCTGCGAGCAGTACTTC.

This clonotype was detected many times. The V gene is TRBV6-2 or TRBV6-3, the J gene TRBJ2-5, with D possibly TRBD1 on 6 matching bases. Germline V gene lookup returns CDR1 MNHEY and CDR2 SVGEGT. The length of the CDR3 is 12 residues. V dropped 11 bases and J dropped 4 bases, with 14 bases sitting between them. CDR3 sequence (DNA): TGTGCCGGAAACGGACAGCCAGAGACCCAGTACTTC. Protein: CAGNGQPETQYF.

The V call is TRBV6-1, the J call TRBJ2-1; D is undetermined. The CDR3 runs to 16 residues. Trimming cost V 5 bases and J 0 bases, with 14 bases left between them. Germline values: CDR1 MNHNS, CDR2 SASEGT. The CDR3 bases are TGTGCCAGCAGTCCTTGGTCGATAGACTCCTACAATGAGCAGTTCTTC. Translation: CASSPWSIDSYNEQFF.

This clonotype was seen at least ten times. The J gene is TRBJ1-1, the V gene TRBV15, with D unclear. The CDR3 extends over 15 amino acids. The V gene's germline CDR1 is LNHNV and CDR2 YYDKDF (reference sequence). V lost 0 bases, J lost 0 bases, and 8 bases lay in between. The CDR3 coding sequence is TGTGCCACCAGCAGAGATCCGTCGATGAACACTGAAGCTTTCTTT. This gives the protein CATSRDPSMNTEAFF.

This clonotype was seen ten or more times. The chain recombines TRBV24-1 with TRBJ2-1; 13 bases line up with TRBD2. The CDR3 consists of 17 residues. V shed 4 bases and J 9 bases; nucleotides not matched to a gene: 11. Germline V lookup: CDR1 KGHDR, CDR2 SFDVKD. CDR3: CATSERPGLAGLGEQFF. The CDR3 DNA follows: TGTGCCACCAGTGAACGACCGGGACTAGCGGGATTAGGTGAGCAGTTCTTC.

This clonotype was recorded a few times. The rearrangement uses TRBV11-1 and TRBJ1-6; 7 bases align to TRBD1. The CDR3 spans 13 residues. The trim removed 5 bases at V and 7 bases at J, leaving 2 bases unmatched. Germline lookup yields CDR1 SGHAT and CDR2 FQDESV (reference sequence). Here the CDR3 DNA reads TGTGCCAGCAGCGGGACAGAAAATTCACCCCTCCACTTT. Translated, it gives CASSGTENSPLHF.

The rearrangement joins TRBV5-5 to TRBJ2-1; D may be TRBD1 (5 bases). The CDR3 is 15 residues long. Trimming stripped 0 bases from V and 7 bases from J, with 14 bases between. CDR1 SGHKS and CDR2 YYEKEE come from the germline V gene (reference sequence). CDR3 protein: CASSLAVIGVNEQFF. The CDR3 DNA follows: TGTGCCAGCAGCTTGGCGGTTATAGGGGTGAATGAGCAGTTCTTC. The variable domain in full, completed from reference TRBV5-5 and TRBJ2-1, reads DAGVTQSPTHLIKTRGQQVTLRCSPISGHKSVSWYQQVLGQGPQFIFQYYEKEERGRGNFPDRFSARQFPNYSSELNVNALLLGDSALYLCASSLAVIGVNEQFFGPGTRLTVL.

This clonotype showed up many times. The chain couples TRBV7-2 to TRBJ1-1; D not certain. Germline CDR1 is SGHTA and CDR2 is FQGNSA. V shed 11 bases and J shed 0 bases, with 19 bases lying between them. The CDR3 length is 15 residues. CDR3 sequence: CAAHPALDLNTEAFF. CDR3 in DNA: TGTGCCGCGCACCCCGCCCTGGACTTGAACACTGAAGCTTTCTTT. Full variable domain (missing parts from reference TRBV7-2 and TRBJ1-1): GAGVSQSPSNKVTEKGKDVELRCDPISGHTALYWYRQSLGQGLEFLIYFQGNSAPDKSGLPSDRFSAERTGGSVSTLTIQRTQQEDSAVYLCAAHPALDLNTEAFFGQGTRLTVV.